This passage covers 21 T cell receptor beta chains from one sample sequenced in a study of regulatory T cells in long-lasting Graves disease. CDR3-region Arm-PCR and iRepertoire HTBI primers produced the TCR beta libraries. TCRdb fed the multiplex PCR reads into MiXCR, producing one record per CDR3 protein. The table shows about 620,000 distinct CDR3 sequences, with about 16% occurring only once. Specified time point: newly diagnosed GD, antithyroid drugs for less than 3 months. Extracted PBMC RNA gave rise to the TCR library. The data were also submitted as part of a second study, on T cells in Graves' hyperthyroidism and ophthalmopathy.

The source material was peripheral blood mononuclear cells (PBMCs), sampled at new diagnosis, from a patient treated with antithyroid drugs. The receptors come from a woman aged 30 to 39 with Graves disease.

This clonotype was seen a handful of times. V usage is TRBV28 and J usage is TRBJ1-6; the D gene is possibly TRBD1 (5 bases). This CDR3 has 15 amino acids. V lost 5 bases and J 6 bases, leaving 14 bases between the germline ends. Germline loops: CDR1 MDHEN, CDR2 SYDVKM. The CDR3 bases are TGTGCCAGCAGTACGCATGACAGTCTTAATTCACCCCTCCACTTT. It encodes CASSTHDSLNSPLHF. The variable domain in full, with the rest retrieved from reference TRBV28 and TRBJ1-6, is DVKVTQSSRYLVKRTGEKVFLECVQDMDHENMFWYRQDPGLGLRLIYFSYDVKMKEKGDIPEGYSVSREKKERFSLILESASTNQTSMYLCASSTHDSLNSPLHFGNGTRLTVT.

Only a few counts were recorded for this clonotype. The chain couples TRBV28 to TRBJ2-2; 7 nucleotides match TRBD2. Germline CDR1 is MDHEN and CDR2 is SYDVKM. V trimming: 3 bases; J trimming: 6 bases; junction bases outside the gene matches: 13. CDR3 length: 17 residues. CDR3 protein: CASSFGLAGGRAGELFF. The CDR3 DNA follows: TGTGCCAGCAGTTTTGGGCTAGCCGGAGGGAGGGCCGGGGAGCTGTTTTTT.

This clonotype was seen more than once but under ten times. The gene calls are TRBV11-2 and TRBJ2-7; D possibly corresponds to TRBD1 (5 bases). Trimming took off 2 bases at V and 1 base at J, with 15 bases between the two ends. CDR1 and CDR2 from the germline V gene are SGHAT and FQNNGV. CDR3 size: 16 residues. The CDR3 spells CASSLFGQGVSYEQYF. Here the CDR3 DNA reads TGTGCCAGCAGCTTATTCGGGCAGGGTGTTTCCTACGAGCAGTACTTC.

The table lists this clonotype with many counts. This rearrangement joins TRBV13 to TRBJ2-2; D not certain. From germline, CDR1 is PRHDT and CDR2 FYEKMQ (reference sequence). Trimming took 3 bases from V and 9 from J, leaving 11 bases between them. This CDR3 region has 13 residues. This chain's CDR3 is CASSFDDSRELFF. CDR3 in DNA: TGTGCCAGCAGCTTTGATGACTCCCGGGAGCTGTTTTTT. Complete variable domain (other parts from reference TRBV13 and TRBJ2-2): AAGVIQSPRHLIKEKRETATLKCYPIPRHDTVYWYQQGPGQDPQFLISFYEKMQSDKGSIPDRFSAQQFSDYHSELNMSSLELGDSALYFCASSFDDSRELFFGEGSRLTVL.

The chain links TRBV3-1 to TRBJ2-2; the D gene could be TRBD1 or TRBD2 (5 bases each). The germline V and J ends were trimmed by 1 base and 7 bases, with 16 bases remaining between them. Germline V CDR1 and CDR2: LGHDT, YNNKEL (reference sequence). The CDR3 has 16 residues. In DNA form, the CDR3 reads TGTGCCAGCAGCCAAGTCGAGAGGGGATACGGCGGGGAGCTGTTTTTT. Protein product: CASSQVERGYGGELFF.

At least ten counts were recorded for this clonotype. Compared with germline, one end of the junction differs, possibly owing to a read error. The chain employs TRBV7-9 and TRBJ1-1, with D possibly matching TRBD1 (5 bases). This CDR3 has 14 residues. In germline, CDR1 is SEHNR, CDR2 FQNEAQ (reference sequence). CDR3 region: CASSLETANTEAFF. CDR3 coding DNA: TGTGCCAGCAGTTTAGAGACAGCGAACACTGAAGCTTTCTTT.

The chain joins TRBV4-2 to TRBJ2-7; no clear D. There are 15 residues in the CDR3. V dropped 4 bases and J dropped 3 bases, with 16 bases sitting between them. The germline CDR1 and CDR2 sequences are LGHNA and YNFKEQ. The CDR3 loop reads CASSPRGVKGYEQYF. Written as DNA, the CDR3 is TGTGCCAGCAGCCCACGTGGGGTAAAGGGCTACGAGCAGTACTTC.

The V gene is TRBV10-3, the J gene TRBJ2-7; D gene unclear. Germline V lookup: CDR1 ENHRY, CDR2 SYGVKD. V shed 10 bases and J shed 3 bases, with 16 bases lying between them. This CDR3 is 13 amino acids long. The CDR3 DNA reads TGTGCCACTATAACCCCCGGTAACTACGAGCAGTACTTC. This codes for CATITPGNYEQYF.

This clonotype was observed a handful of times. The chain couples TRBV7-2 to TRBJ2-1, with 7 bases that match TRBD1. The CDR3 runs to 15 residues. From germline, CDR1 is SGHTA and CDR2 FQGNSA. J was trimmed by 5 bases and V by 9 bases; bases with no gene match: 13. CDR3 sequence: CASMLRGLANNEQFF. The CDR3 DNA reads as TGTGCCAGTATGCTTAGGGGGCTAGCCAACAATGAGCAGTTCTTC.

J is TRBJ2-3 and V is TRBV5-4, with 7 bases identical to TRBD1. J was trimmed by 3 bases and V by 0 bases; bases with no gene match: 10. The germline gives CDR1 SGHNT, CDR2 YYREEE (reference sequence). The CDR3 runs to 17 residues. The CDR3 bases are TGTGCCAGCAGCTTGGCCTGGGGACAGTCTAAAACAGATACGCAGTATTTT. Translating gives CASSLAWGQSKTDTQYF.

The chain uses TRBV12-3 or TRBV12-4 and TRBJ1-6, with D possibly TRBD1 on 6 matching bases. Trimming left V 10 bases short and J 13 bases short, with 17 bases between. This CDR3 is built from 12 residues. Here the CDR3 reads CAIKQGSGPLHF. The CDR3 DNA reads as TGTGCCATCAAACAGGGATCAGGGCCCCTCCACTTT.

In this sample, this clonotype turned up many times. DNA for the CDR3: TGTGCCTGGGAAAAACAGGGCCGCACTGAAGCTTTCTTT. Its translation: CAWEKQGRTEAFF. The V and J genes are TRBV30 and TRBJ1-1; TRBD1 is a possible D gene (6 bases). The CDR3 loop spans 13 amino acids. Trimming left V 5 bases short and J 4 bases short, with 14 bases between. Germline V gene lookup returns CDR1 GTSNPN and CDR2 SVGIG (reference sequence).

The V gene is TRBV25-1, the J gene TRBJ1-6, with unresolved D. CDR1 is MGHDK, CDR2 SYGVNS, per germline. V gave up 1 base and J gave up 11 bases, with 9 bases separating them. This CDR3 has 13 amino acids. The CDR3 DNA reads TGTGCCAGCAGTGAATCTGGGTTGGCACCCCTCCACTTT. Translating gives CASSESGLAPLHF.

In the case of this clonotype: This may come from a read error, since a much larger clone is one base off. The V call is TRBV3-1, the J call TRBJ1-1; D not certain. CDR1 is LGHDT, CDR2 YNNKEL, per germline (reference sequence). V dropped 1 base and J dropped 1 base, with 7 bases sitting between them. This CDR3 comprises 14 residues. CDR3 DNA sequence: TGTGCCAGCAGCCAAGGGGGTAAGAACACTGAAGCTTTCTTT. Amino acid sequence: CASSQGGKNTEAFF.

This clonotype occurred many times. This chain uses TRBV3-1 with TRBJ2-7, with D perhaps assigned TRBD1 or TRBD2 (5 bases each). With 5 bases removed from V and 0 bases from J, the gap between germline ends came to 11 bases. This CDR3 has 14 residues. Per germline, CDR1 LGHDT and CDR2 YNNKEL (reference sequence). The CDR3 coding sequence is TGTGCCAGCAGCTGGGACGGGAACTCCTACGAGCAGTACTTC. Its translation is CASSWDGNSYEQYF.

This clonotype was counted ten times or more. The chain joins TRBV15 to TRBJ1-2; the match to TRBD1 covers 7 bases. With 0 bases clipped from V and 11 bases from J, the junction kept 18 bases outside the gene matches. This CDR3 contains 17 residues. Germline V gives CDR1 LNHNV, CDR2 YYDKDF (reference sequence). In DNA form, the CDR3 reads TGTGCCACCAGCAGAGAAGGGGAAGACAGGGAGTATAATAGGTACACCTTC. It codes for CATSREGEDREYNRYTF.

This clonotype was detected only a few times. The chain has TRBV7-9 and TRBJ1-2; a possible D gene is TRBD1 (6 bases). The CDR3 has 14 amino acids. Trimming removed 3 bases from V and 3 bases from J, with 11 bases in between. The V gene's germline CDR1 is SEHNR and CDR2 FQNEAQ (reference sequence). CDR3 DNA: TGTGCCAGCAGCTTTTTGGACAGATACTATGGCTACACCTTC. Translation: CASSFLDRYYGYTF.

This clonotype appeared a few times. V is TRBV18 and J is TRBJ2-7; no reliable D call. The CDR3 length is 16 residues. Germline V lookup: CDR1 KGHSH, CDR2 LQKENI. V was pared by 3 bases and J by 5 bases, with 20 bases between. In nucleotides, the CDR3 is TGTGCCAGCTCACCCAACCGGGTCCAACTAAAGGACGAGCAGTACTTC. This gives the protein CASSPNRVQLKDEQYF.

This clonotype was detected ten times or more. V gene TRBV28 combines with J gene TRBJ1-5; 8 bases align to TRBD1. The germline V gene has CDR1 MDHEN and CDR2 SYDVKM. Trimming took 3 bases from V and 0 from J; bases not matched to a gene: 1. The CDR3 covers 15 residues. CDR3 nucleotide sequence: TGTGCCAGCAGTTTCACAGGGGGTAGCAATCAGCCCCAGCATTTT. Protein: CASSFTGGSNQPQHF.

The chain employs TRBV20-1 and TRBJ2-3; D unresolved. The CDR3 spans 10 residues. V dropped 7 bases and J dropped 1 base, with 3 bases sitting between them. Looked up from germline, CDR1 is DFQATT and CDR2 is SNEGSKA (reference sequence). The CDR3 loop is CSGGTDTQYF. The DNA for the CDR3 is TGCAGTGGGGGCACAGATACGCAGTATTTT.

The V call is TRBV3-1, the J call TRBJ2-1; 10 bases line up with TRBD2. J lost 5 bases, V lost 6 bases, and 16 bases had no gene match. There are 18 residues in the CDR3. Germline-derived CDR1 and CDR2 are LGHDT and YNNKEL (reference sequence). CDR3 loop: CASSRRITGTSDDNEQFF. DNA of the CDR3: TGTGCCAGCAGTCGACGTATTACCGGGACTAGCGACGACAATGAGCAGTTCTTC.